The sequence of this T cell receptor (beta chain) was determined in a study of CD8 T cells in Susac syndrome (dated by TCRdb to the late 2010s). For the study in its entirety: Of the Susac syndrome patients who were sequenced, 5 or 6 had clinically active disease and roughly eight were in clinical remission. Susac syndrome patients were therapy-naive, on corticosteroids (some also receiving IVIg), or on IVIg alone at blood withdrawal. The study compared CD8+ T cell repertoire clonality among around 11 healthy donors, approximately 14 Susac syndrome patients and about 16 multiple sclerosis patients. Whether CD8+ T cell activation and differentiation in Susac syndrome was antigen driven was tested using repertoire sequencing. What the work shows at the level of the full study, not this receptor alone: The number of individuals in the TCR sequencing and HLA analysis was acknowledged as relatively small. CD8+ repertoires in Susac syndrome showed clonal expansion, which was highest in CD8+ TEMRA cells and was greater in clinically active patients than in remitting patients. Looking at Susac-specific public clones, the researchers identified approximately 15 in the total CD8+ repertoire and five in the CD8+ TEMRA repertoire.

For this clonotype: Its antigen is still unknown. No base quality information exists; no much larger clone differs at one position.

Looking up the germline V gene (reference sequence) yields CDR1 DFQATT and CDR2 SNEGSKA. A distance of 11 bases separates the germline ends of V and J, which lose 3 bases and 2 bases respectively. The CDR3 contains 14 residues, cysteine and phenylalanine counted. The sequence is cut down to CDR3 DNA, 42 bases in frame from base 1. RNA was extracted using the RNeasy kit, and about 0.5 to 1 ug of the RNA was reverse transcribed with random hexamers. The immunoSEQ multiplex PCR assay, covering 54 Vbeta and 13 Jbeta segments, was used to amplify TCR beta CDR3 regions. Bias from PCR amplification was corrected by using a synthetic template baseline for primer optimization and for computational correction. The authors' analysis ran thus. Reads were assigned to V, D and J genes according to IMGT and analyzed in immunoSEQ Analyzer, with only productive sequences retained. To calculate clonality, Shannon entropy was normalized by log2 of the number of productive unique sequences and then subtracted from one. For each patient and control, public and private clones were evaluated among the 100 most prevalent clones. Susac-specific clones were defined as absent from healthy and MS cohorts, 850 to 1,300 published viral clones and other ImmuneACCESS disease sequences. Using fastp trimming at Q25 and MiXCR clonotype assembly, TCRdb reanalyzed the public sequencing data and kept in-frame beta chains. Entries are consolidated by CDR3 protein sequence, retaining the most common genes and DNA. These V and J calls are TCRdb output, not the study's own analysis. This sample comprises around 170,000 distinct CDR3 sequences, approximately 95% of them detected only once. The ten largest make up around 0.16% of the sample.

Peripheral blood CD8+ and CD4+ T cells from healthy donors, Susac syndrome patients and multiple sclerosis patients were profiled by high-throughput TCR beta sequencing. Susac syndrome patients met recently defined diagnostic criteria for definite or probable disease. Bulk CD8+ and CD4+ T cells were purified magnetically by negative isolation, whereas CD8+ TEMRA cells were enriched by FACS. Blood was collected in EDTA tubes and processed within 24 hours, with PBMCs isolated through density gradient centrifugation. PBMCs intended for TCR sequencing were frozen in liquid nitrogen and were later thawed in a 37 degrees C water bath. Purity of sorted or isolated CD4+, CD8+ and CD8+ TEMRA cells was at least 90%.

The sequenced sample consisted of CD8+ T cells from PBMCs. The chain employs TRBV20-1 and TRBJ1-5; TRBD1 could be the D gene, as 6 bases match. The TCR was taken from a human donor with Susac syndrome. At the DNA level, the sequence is TGCAGTGCTAGGTTAGGGGGTGGCAATCAGCCCCAGCATTTT. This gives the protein CSARLGGGNQPQHF.